This is a list of T cell receptor beta chains from one sample in a study of blood T cell repertoires in COVID-19. Libraries were prepared by immunoSEQ multiplex PCR; TCRdb keeps only in-frame clonotypes and omits some of them. The repertoire holds fewer than 350,000 clones, with 75% to 95% as singletons. Material for sequencing was PBMCs or T cells enriched from blood (not recorded which). Receptors were obtained from a man aged 40-49 years who had been exposed to COVID-19. Both conserved end residues are part of each CDR3. The D gene is left open where the match is weak. Clone size is given for some rows only: seen once, a few or many times, or a class if the clone is expanded.

abundance,j_gene,v_gene,d_gene,CDR3nt,CDR3aa
.,TRBJ2-2,TRBV28,.,TGTGCCAGTGCGGCTCGAGGTGCCAATTTGGCCGGGGAGCTGTTTTTT,CASAARGANLAGELFF
.,TRBJ2-6,TRBV3-1/TRBV3-2,TRBD1,TGTGCCAGCAGCCAAGAAGATTGGACAGGGTATGGGGCCAACGTCCTGACTTTC,CASSQEDWTGYGANVLTF
many,TRBJ2-6,TRBV6-2/TRBV6-3,.,TGTGCCAGCAGTTACGGAGGCAGCAACTCTGGGGCCAACGTCCTGACTTTC,CASSYGGSNSGANVLTF
.,TRBJ2-5,TRBV7-2,.,TGTGCCAGCAGCCTTTCTCAGGGTCAAGAGACCCAGTACTTC,CASSLSQGQETQYF
.,TRBJ2-1,TRBV28,TRBD2,TGTGCCAGCCAGGGACTAGGTAGGTTCAATGAGCAGTTCTTC,CASQGLGRFNEQFF
once,TRBJ2-2,TRBV10-3,TRBD2,TGTGCCATCAGTGATTCCGCTCGACTAGCGGGGACGAACACCGGGGAGCTGTTTTTT,CAISDSARLAGTNTGELFF
.,TRBJ1-2,TRBV23-1,TRBD1,TGCGCCAGCAGTCAATCCGCGACAGGGGTTCTCTATGGCTACACCTTC,CASSQSATGVLYGYTF
.,TRBJ2-7,TRBV11-3,.,TGTGCCAGCAGCCCGGACTTCCGGTCCTACGAGCAGTACTTC,CASSPDFRSYEQYF
once,TRBJ2-7,TRBV2,.,TGTGCCAGCAGTACAGAAACCTACGAGCAGTACTTC,CASSTETYEQYF
few,TRBJ2-7,TRBV5-1,TRBD2,TGCGCCAGCAGCTTGGAGCCGGCTAGCGGGAGCCTAGGCTACGAGCAGTACTTC,CASSLEPASGSLGYEQYF
.,TRBJ2-5,TRBV7-9,TRBD1,TGTGCCAGCAGCTTAAGCAGGGGGCTGGAGACCCAGTACTTC,CASSLSRGLETQYF
few,TRBJ1-1,TRBV5-6,.,TGCGCGGCGGGGTTAGGGACTGAAGCTTTCTTT,CAAGLGTEAFF
.,TRBJ1-1,TRBV27,.,TGTGCCAGCAGTTCCTCTCCTCCCTTCAGGGTTGGCACTGAAGCTTTCTTT,CASSSSPPFRVGTEAFF
.,TRBJ2-1,TRBV9,.,TGTGCCAGCAGCGTAGGAGGCGGAGGCCACTACAATGAGCAGTTCTTC,CASSVGGGGHYNEQFF
.,TRBJ2-1,TRBV7-9,.,TGTGCCAGCAGCTTAATTACGGGAGCCCTCAATGAGCAGTTCTTC,CASSLITGALNEQFF
.,TRBJ2-2,TRBV5-1,TRBD2,TGCGCCAGCAGCTGGGGCCTTTTTCGGGAGGCGGAGAACACCGGGGAGCTGTTTTTT,CASSWGLFREAENTGELFF
.,TRBJ1-5,TRBV24-1,TRBD1,TGTGCCACCAGCAGTTCCGGGGACAGAAATCAGCCCCAGCATTTT,CATSSSGDRNQPQHF
.,TRBJ2-1,TRBV28,.,TGTGCCAGCAGGGAGGGTTACAATGAGCAGTTCTTC,CASREGYNEQFF
.,TRBJ1-1,TRBV5-4,.,TGTGCCAGCACAGGGGTGAACACTGAAGCTTTCTTT,CASTGVNTEAFF
.,TRBJ2-2,TRBV7-9,TRBD2,TGTGCCAGCAGCTTGGGACTAGCTTTGGTCACCGGGGAGCTGTTTTTT,CASSLGLALVTGELFF
.,TRBJ2-3,TRBV9,.,TGTGCCAGCAGGGACTCCCGCACAGATACGCAGTATTTT,CASRDSRTDTQYF
.,TRBJ2-4,TRBV6-5,TRBD1,TGTGCCAGCAGTTTAAGGGACAGGGGCAAAAACATTCAGTACTTC,CASSLRDRGKNIQYF
.,TRBJ2-7,TRBV6-5,TRBD1,TGTGCCAGCAGTCACCGGGACAGGGGTCCCTACGAGCAGTACTTC,CASSHRDRGPYEQYF
.,TRBJ1-3,TRBV19,.,TGTGCCAGTAGTATAGGGACCGGGACAACTGGAAACACCATATATTTT,CASSIGTGTTGNTIYF
.,TRBJ1-2,TRBV9,.,TGTGCCAGCAGCGGCGGGACGGTAGCTAACTATGGCTACACCTTC,CASSGGTVANYGYTF
.,TRBJ2-7,TRBV6-2/TRBV6-3,.,TGTGCCAGCAGTTACTGGGGCGGTGAAAACGAGCAGTACTTC,CASSYWGGENEQYF
.,TRBJ2-3,TRBV28,.,TGTGCCAGCAGCAGGGCCCTCGGATCAGATACGCAGTATTTT,CASSRALGSDTQYF
.,TRBJ1-5,TRBV9,TRBD1,TGTGCCAGCAGCCCAGGAGACAGGGCTCAGCCCCAGCATTTT,CASSPGDRAQPQHF
.,TRBJ2-7,TRBV3-1/TRBV3-2,TRBD2,TGTGCCAGCAGCCTTAGCGGGAGGTACGCCTCCTACGAGCAGTACTTC,CASSLSGRYASYEQYF
.,TRBJ1-1,TRBV27,TRBD1,TGTGCCAGCAGTTTACTGGGGGCCCGACAGGGGCAAGCTTTCTTT,CASSLLGARQGQAFF
.,TRBJ2-1,TRBV5-1,TRBD1,TGCGCCAGCAGCTTGGGCAGGGGGAATGAGCAGTTCTTC,CASSLGRGNEQFF
.,TRBJ2-5,TRBV19,TRBD2,TGTGCCAGTAGTATTGGGGGGGTCCAAGAGACCCAGTACTTC,CASSIGGVQETQYF
.,TRBJ2-1,TRBV27,TRBD2,TGTGCCAGCAGACCGGGACTAGCGGACCACAATGAGCAGTTCTTC,CASRPGLADHNEQFF
.,TRBJ1-5,TRBV12-3/TRBV12-4,.,TGTGCCAGCAGCCTAAGTAGAAATCAGCCCCAGCATTTT,CASSLSRNQPQHF
.,TRBJ2-1,TRBV19,TRBD2,TGTGCCAGTAGTGCCTCGGAGGCGGGGGGGTCCTACAATGAGCAGTTCTTC,CASSASEAGGSYNEQFF
.,TRBJ2-7,TRBV6-5,.,TGTGCCAGCAGAATAACAACAGGGCTCGCCTACGAGCAGTACTTC,CASRITTGLAYEQYF
.,TRBJ1-2,TRBV5-4,.,TGTGCCAGCAGCTTGTATTACTCCGCTAACTATGGCTACACCTTC,CASSLYYSANYGYTF
.,TRBJ1-3,TRBV3-1/TRBV3-2,TRBD1,TGTGCCAGCAGCCAAGACAGGGGGCGCCGTGGAAACACCATATATTTT,CASSQDRGRRGNTIYF
.,TRBJ1-6,TRBV11-3,.,TGTGCCAGCAGCTATCAAACAGGGAAGAATTCACCCCTCCACTTT,CASSYQTGKNSPLHF
.,TRBJ2-7,TRBV6-5,TRBD1,TGTGCCAGCAGTACGGGACAGGCGTGGCGAGTGCAGTACTTC,CASSTGQAWRVQYF
.,TRBJ2-7,TRBV2,TRBD2,TGTGCCAGCAGAATAGGCGGGAGGGCCGGAGAGCAGTACTTC,CASRIGGRAGEQYF
.,TRBJ1-2,TRBV28,.,TGTGCCAGCAGTTTGCGACAGAAACTCCATGGCTACACCTTC,CASSLRQKLHGYTF
.,TRBJ1-4,TRBV5-1,TRBD1,TGCGCCAGCAGCCCCCAGGGGGCGGATGAAAAACTGTTTTTT,CASSPQGADEKLFF
.,TRBJ1-5,TRBV27,.,TGTGCCAGCAGTCACAACAATCAGCCCCAGCATTTT,CASSHNNQPQHF
.,TRBJ1-1,TRBV19,.,TGTGCCAGTAGTATAGACGGCAGGGGCGTCACTGAAGCTTTCTTT,CASSIDGRGVTEAFF
.,TRBJ2-7,TRBV5-5,.,TGTGCCAGCAGCTTGGAGTTAGCCGCGTACTACGAGCAGTACTTC,CASSLELAAYYEQYF
once,TRBJ2-7,TRBV5-1,.,TGCGCCAGCAGCTTGTCCAGATCCGAGCAGTACTTC,CASSLSRSEQYF